The rows below give T cell receptor beta chains drawn from one sample of a study of cytomegalovirus exposure and HLA in healthy donors. The table came from immunoSEQ multiplex PCR; TCRdb's copy has only in-frame clones and leaves some out. The repertoire includes 180,000 or so clones, about 89% of them detected once, and 7.2% sits in the top ten. Sequenced sample: PBMCs. All receptors come from a man aged 30 to 39 in good health and CMV-seropositive. The CDR3 runs from the conserved cysteine through the conserved F or W. Fields, in order: D gene, J gene, V gene, clone size, CDR3 DNA, CDR3 protein. The D gene is left open where the match is weak. Only some rows state a clone size, as once, few, many or a class for expanded clones.

-,TRBJ2-2,TRBV5-4,few,TGTGCCAGCAGAAACGGGACACCGAACACCGGGGAGCTGTTTTTT,CASRNGTPNTGELFF
TRBD1,TRBJ1-1,TRBV5-1,-,TGCGCCAGCAGCAGTCGACAGGGGTGGACTGAAGCTTTCTTT,CASSSRQGWTEAFF
-,TRBJ2-3,TRBV6-1,-,TGTGCCAGCAGCCTCCTGGGTCCGGATACGCAGTATTTT,CASSLLGPDTQYF
-,TRBJ2-7,TRBV25-1,-,TGTGCCAGCTCCCCGGGGCAGACCTACGAGCAGTACTTC,CASSPGQTYEQYF
-,TRBJ2-2,TRBV5-4,-,TGTGCCAGCAGCTCCTCTTTGAACACCGGGGAGCTGTTTTTT,CASSSSLNTGELFF
-,TRBJ1-1,TRBV5-4,-,TGTGCCAGCAGCTTGGATCGAGGGGTGAACACTGAAGCTTTCTTT,CASSLDRGVNTEAFF
-,TRBJ2-7,TRBV7-9,few,TGTGCCAGCAGCCCAAGAGGGCCACAACCCTACGAGCAGTACTTC,CASSPRGPQPYEQYF
-,TRBJ2-2,TRBV19,-,TGTGCCTCAAACCGCGGGACTCAGAACACCGGGGAGCTGTTTTTT,CASNRGTQNTGELFF
-,TRBJ2-7,TRBV5-5,-,TGTGCCAGCAGCGTGGGGACTGCTGGATTCTACGAGCAGTACTTC,CASSVGTAGFYEQYF
TRBD1,TRBJ2-4,TRBV27,-,TGTGCCAGCAGTCCCTCTGAAGTGAGGAGACAGGGTTTCGACATTCAGTACTTC,CASSPSEVRRQGFDIQYF
-,TRBJ2-7,TRBV10-3,-,TGTGCCATCCGAAAGGACAGTCGTTCCGAGCAGTACTTC,CAIRKDSRSEQYF
-,TRBJ2-7,TRBV7-9,once,TGTGCCAGCAGCCGGGATTTCTACGAGCAGTACTTC,CASSRDFYEQYF
TRBD1,TRBJ1-2,TRBV5-1,once,TGCGCCAGCAGCTCCTCGACAGGGCCACGTGGTTATGGCTACACCTTC,CASSSSTGPRGYGYTF
-,TRBJ2-7,TRBV27,-,TGTGCCAGCAGTTTCCTAAGCTCCTACGAGCAGTACTTC,CASSFLSSYEQYF
-,TRBJ2-2,TRBV29-1,-,TGCAGCGCCGTCGCCCGCACAGGGAAGGGCACCGGGGAGCTGTTTTTT,CSAVARTGKGTGELFF
-,TRBJ2-1,TRBV18,once,TGTGCCAGCTCAACACTGCAGTCCTACAATGAGCAGTTCTTC,CASSTLQSYNEQFF
-,TRBJ1-3,TRBV2,few,TGTGCCAGCAGGGGGGGTTACTCTGGAAACACCATATATTTT,CASRGGYSGNTIYF
-,TRBJ1-2,TRBV7-3,-,TGTGCCAGCAGCTTAACTGGGACCCCTCATGGCTACACCTTC,CASSLTGTPHGYTF
-,TRBJ2-2,TRBV5-4,-,TGTGCCAGCAGCTACCAGGGAACCGGGGAGCTGTTTTTT,CASSYQGTGELFF
TRBD1,TRBJ2-3,TRBV29-1,-,TGCAGCGTTTCCGGGACAGGGGGATCGGGTACGCAGTATTTT,CSVSGTGGSGTQYF
-,TRBJ2-5,TRBV18,-,TGTGCCAGCTCACCGGCGGGTACACCATTGACCCAGTACTTC,CASSPAGTPLTQYF
-,TRBJ1-1,TRBV30,-,TGTGCCTGCGGGGGAGGGCCGGGGACTGAAGCTTTCTTT,CACGGGPGTEAFF
-,TRBJ1-2,TRBV28,-,TGTGCCAGCAGTTTAAGACCCGACTATGGCTACACCTTC,CASSLRPDYGYTF
-,TRBJ1-2,TRBV11-3,-,TGTGCCAGCAGCGCAGGCCTGGGAGGAGGCTACACCTTC,CASSAGLGGGYTF
-,TRBJ1-1,TRBV5-6,-,TGTGCCAGCAGTACCTTCCTGGAATGGAAAACTGAAGCTTTCTTT,CASSTFLEWKTEAFF